The 25 T cell receptor beta chains listed next were all sequenced from one sample in a study of cytomegalovirus exposure and HLA in healthy donors (dated by TCRdb to about 2017). The library was prepared using the immunoSEQ multiplex PCR assay. The multiplex PCR relied on a mix of 60 forward primers for TCR Vbeta segments and 13 reverse primers for TCR Jbeta segments. TCRdb stores this immuneACCESS table with in-frame sequences only. Part of the clones is absent; in the studies checked, under half of the shortfall reflects unresolved V genes, and no reason is known for the rest. The sample's table lists a count of around 140,000 clones. Jointly, the top ten make up roughly 1.6% of the sample. The sequenced material came from PBMCs. All receptors derive from a woman in her forties in good health and CMV-seronegative.

The chain recombines TRBV6-5 with TRBJ1-4; the match to TRBD1 covers 7 bases. CDR1 is MNHEY, CDR2 SVGAGI, per germline. This CDR3 region has 15 residues. V shed 0 bases, J shed 7 bases, and the junction held 5 bases outside the gene matches. The DNA for the CDR3 is TGTGCCAGCAGTTACTCTGGGCAGGGGGTTGAAAAACTGTTTTTT. Translated, it gives CASSYSGQGVEKLFF.

The V and J genes are TRBV7-9 and TRBJ1-5; 7 nucleotides match TRBD1. In germline, CDR1 is SEHNR, CDR2 FQNEAQ (reference sequence). The CDR3 consists of 14 residues. J was trimmed by 7 bases and V by 3 bases; bases with no gene match: 6. CDR3 nucleotides: TGTGCCAGCAGCTTGGGACAGCAACAGCAGCCCCAGCATTTT. Translation: CASSLGQQQQPQHF.

The chain employs TRBV7-9 and TRBJ1-1; possible D gene TRBD1, 5 bases. Germline lookup yields CDR1 SEHNR and CDR2 FQNEAQ (reference sequence). Trimming took off 8 bases at V and 4 bases at J, with 20 bases between the two ends. The CDR3 spans 15 residues. The CDR3 DNA is TGTGCCAGCTGTCTTGACGGGGGGGTGGGCACTGAAGCTTTCTTT. Amino acid sequence: CASCLDGGVGTEAFF.

The rearrangement uses TRBV28 and TRBJ2-7; 9 bases are a match to TRBD1. In germline, CDR1 is MDHEN, CDR2 SYDVKM. The CDR3 contains 13 residues. The CDR3, as DNA: TGTGCCAGCACTCGGACAGGGGCGTACGTGCAGTACGTC. Translated: CASTRTGAYVQYV.

This chain connects TRBV10-3 to TRBJ1-5, with TRBD1 matching 9 bases. Unmatched junction bases numbered 4, after V lost 7 bases and J lost 0 bases. The CDR3 covers 15 residues. The germline V gene has CDR1 ENHRY and CDR2 SYGVKD. CDR3: CAIKRDRVSNQPQHF. CDR3 nucleotides: TGTGCCATCAAACGGGACAGGGTTAGCAATCAGCCCCAGCATTTT.

This chain joins TRBV7-9 and TRBJ1-1; D ambiguous. This CDR3 has 15 residues. Germline V gene lookup returns CDR1 SEHNR and CDR2 FQNEAQ (reference sequence). Trimming shortened V by 6 bases and J by 3 bases, and 17 bases separated the two germline ends. This chain's CDR3 is CASSKWMDRDTEAFF. For the CDR3, the DNA is TGTGCCAGCAGTAAATGGATGGATCGGGACACTGAAGCTTTCTTT.

Notes on this clone: A junction end diverges from the germline sequence, so it may reflect a read error. This chain links TRBV7-7 with TRBJ2-6; tentatively, D is TRBD2 (7 bases). Looked up from germline, CDR1 is SSHAT and CDR2 is FNYEAQ (reference sequence). The CDR3 is 17 residues long. CDR3 in amino acids: CASSFGGGGSGANVLTF. CDR3 in DNA: TGTGCTAGCAGCTTCGGGGGCGGGGGCTCTGGGGCCAACGTCCTGACTTTC.

The rearrangement links TRBV7-3 to TRBJ2-1; D unclear. The CDR3 length is 15 residues. The germline CDR1 and CDR2 sequences are SGHTA and FQGTGA. V was trimmed by 0 bases and J by 7 bases, leaving 13 bases between them. CDR3: CASSLTGQLGNEQFF. The CDR3 coding sequence is TGTGCCAGCAGCTTAACGGGCCAGCTGGGTAATGAGCAGTTCTTC. Complete variable domain (other parts from reference TRBV7-3 and TRBJ2-1): GAGVSQTPSNKVTEKGKYVELRCDPISGHTALYWYRQSLGQGPEFLIYFQGTGAADDSGLPNDRFFAVRPEGSVSTLKIQRTERGDSAVYLCASSLTGQLGNEQFFGPGTRLTVL.

The J gene is TRBJ1-1, the V gene TRBV18; possible D gene TRBD1, 6 bases. The CDR3 is 15 amino acids. Germline lookup yields CDR1 KGHSH and CDR2 LQKENI. The V end was cut by 3 bases, the J end by 0 bases, with 11 bases between. CDR3 in DNA: TGTGCCAGCTCACCCCGGGACACGCTGAACACTGAAGCTTTCTTT. It is translated as CASSPRDTLNTEAFF.

This rearrangement joins TRBV7-6 to TRBJ2-5; the match to TRBD2 covers 7 bases. V gave up 2 bases and J gave up 7 bases; unmatched junction bases: 16. Per germline, CDR1 SGHVS and CDR2 FNYEAQ. This CDR3 comprises 17 residues. CDR3 sequence: CASSLPRLAGDMRTQYF. DNA of the CDR3: TGTGCCAGCAGCTTACCCCGACTAGCCGGAGATATGAGGACCCAGTACTTC.

The chain is built from TRBV29-1 and TRBJ1-1; TRBD1 aligns across 8 bases. CDR3 length equals 12 residues. J was trimmed by 6 bases and V by 3 bases; bases with no gene match: 3. The germline gives CDR1 SQVTM, CDR2 ANQGSEA. As DNA, the CDR3 is TGCAGCGTTGAGTCGACAGGGGCTGAAGCTTTCTTT. Protein: CSVESTGAEAFF.

The chain links TRBV4-3 to TRBJ2-1; TRBD2 agrees at 12 bases. CDR1 and CDR2 (germline): LGHNA, YSLEER. This CDR3 contains 16 residues. V was pared by 1 base and J by 4 bases, with 2 bases of the junction left unmatched. CDR3 amino acids: CASSQGTSGDYNEQFF. The CDR3 coding sequence is TGCGCCAGCAGCCAAGGGACTAGCGGGGATTACAATGAGCAGTTCTTC.

The V call is TRBV7-9, the J call TRBJ2-5; possible D gene TRBD1, 5 bases. This CDR3 is built from 14 residues. Looked up from germline, CDR1 is SEHNR and CDR2 is FQNEAQ (reference sequence). V shed 7 bases and J shed 2 bases, with 14 bases lying between them. CDR3 loop: CASTRSTAQETQYF. The CDR3 region has the DNA TGTGCCAGCACCCGTTCGACAGCGCAAGAGACCCAGTACTTC. Full variable domain (remainder filled in from reference TRBV7-9 and TRBJ2-5): DTGVSQNPRHKITKRGQNVTFRCDPISEHNRLYWYRQTLGQGPEFLTYFQNEAQLEKSRLLSDRFSAERPKGSFSTLEIQRTEQGDSAMYLCASTRSTAQETQYFGPGTRLLVL.

The rearrangement joins TRBV6-6 to TRBJ1-5; D not certain. CDR3 size: 15 residues. Trimming pared 4 bases from V and 0 bases from J, leaving 10 bases between. Per the germline V gene, CDR1 is MNHNY and CDR2 is SVGAGI (reference sequence). Here the CDR3 DNA reads TGTGCCAGCAGTTTCGGGGATTATAGCAATCAGCCCCAGCATTTT. Amino acid sequence: CASSFGDYSNQPQHF.

The rearrangement links TRBV7-3 to TRBJ2-3; 7 nucleotides line up with TRBD2. Germline CDR1 reads SGHTA; CDR2 reads FQGTGA. Trimming at V came to 3 bases and at J to 1 base, leaving 4 bases not matched to a gene. This CDR3 is built from 15 residues. This chain's CDR3 is CASSFRGVRTDTQYF. CDR3 sequence (DNA): TGTGCCAGCAGCTTTCGGGGGGTTCGCACAGATACGCAGTATTTT. The full variable domain, completed using reference TRBV7-3 and TRBJ2-3, is GAGVSQTPSNKVTEKGKYVELRCDPISGHTALYWYRQSLGQGPEFLIYFQGTGAADDSGLPNDRFFAVRPEGSVSTLKIQRTERGDSAVYLCASSFRGVRTDTQYFGPGTRLTVL.

The chain employs TRBV6-5 and TRBJ2-5, with a possible D match to TRBD2 (6 bases). The J call is uncertain, as TRBJ2-7 better fits the DNA end. The germline V gene has CDR1 MNHEY and CDR2 SVGAGI. The length of the CDR3 is 15 residues. As DNA, the CDR3 is TGTGCCAGCAGTTACTCGAAAGGAGGGACCTACGAGCAGTACTTC. Amino acids: CASSYSKGGTYEQYF.

The rearrangement joins TRBV6-1 to TRBJ1-2; no reliable D call. Germline CDR1 and CDR2: MNHNS and SASEGT. V lost 3 bases, J lost 1 base, and 6 bases lay in between. This CDR3 is 13 amino acids long. CDR3 in DNA: TGTGCCAGCAGTGATGTAGTTAACTATGGCTACACCTTC. Amino acids: CASSDVVNYGYTF.

The chain employs TRBV4-3 and TRBJ1-6; D perhaps matches TRBD1 (6 bases). The CDR3 contains 15 residues. CDR1 LGHNA and CDR2 YSLEER come from the germline V gene. V was cut by 3 bases and J by 7 bases, with 13 bases left in between. The CDR3 region has the DNA TGCGCCAGCAGCCATGGCAGGGGTGGGAATTCACCCCTCCACTTT. Amino acids: CASSHGRGGNSPLHF.

J is TRBJ2-2 and V is TRBV5-1; 8 bases agree with TRBD2. Germline-derived CDR1 and CDR2 are SGHRS and YFSETQ. The CDR3 sequence is 16 residues long. J gave up 4 bases and V 0 bases, and 5 bases lay outside the gene matches. The CDR3 DNA sequence: TGCGCCAGCAGCTTGGGGCGGGGGGCATCCACCGGGGAGCTGTTTTTT. Translation gives CASSLGRGASTGELFF.

The chain carries TRBV4-2 and TRBJ1-5; D not resolved. The CDR3 has 17 amino acids. The germline CDR1 and CDR2 sequences are LGHNA and YNFKEQ. The germline V and J ends were trimmed by 0 bases and 1 base, with 13 bases remaining between them. In DNA form, the CDR3 reads TGTGCCAGCAGCCAAGATCCGGTATCCTTAAGCAATCAGCCCCAGCATTTT. Amino acid sequence: CASSQDPVSLSNQPQHF.

The CDR3 protein is CASNGRGEEEQYV. The CDR3 DNA is TGTGCCAGCAATGGCAGGGGAGAAGAGGAGCAGTACGTC. V is TRBV6-1 and J is TRBJ2-7, with D tentatively TRBD1 (6 bases). Trimming left V 7 bases short and J 7 bases short, with 17 bases between. This CDR3 comprises 13 residues. Germline V gives CDR1 MNHNS, CDR2 SASEGT.

In regard to this clone: A junction boundary mismatches the germline segment, possibly from a read error. The chain carries TRBV19 and TRBJ1-1; D may be TRBD1 (6 bases). CDR1 is LNHDA and CDR2 is SQIVND in the germline V gene (reference sequence). The CDR3 is 14 residues long. Here the CDR3 reads CASSNSGGRTEASF. CDR3 coding DNA: TGTGCCAGTAGTAATTCGGGGGGCCGGACTGAAGCTTCCTTT.

The gene calls are TRBV19 and TRBJ1-2; D might be TRBD1 (5 bases). The germline CDR1 and CDR2 sequences are LNHDA and SQIVND (reference sequence). Trimming stripped 7 bases from V and 4 bases from J, with 16 bases between. This CDR3 is 14 amino acids long. The CDR3 loop is CASTLRSRVYGYTF. In DNA, the CDR3 is TGTGCCAGTACCCTGAGGTCCAGGGTCTATGGCTACACCTTC.

This chain links TRBV29-1 with TRBJ1-6, with 10 bases that match TRBD1. The CDR3 length is 15 residues. J gave up 2 bases and V 5 bases, and 3 bases lay outside the gene matches. CDR1 and CDR2 from the germline V gene are SQVTM and ANQGSEA. The CDR3 reads CSVRQGAAYNSPLHF. The CDR3 nucleotides are TGCAGCGTTCGACAGGGGGCGGCCTATAATTCACCCCTCCACTTT.

The chain combines TRBV7-3 with TRBJ2-3; TRBD2 aligns across 7 bases. This CDR3 contains 12 residues. The junction had 7 bases not matched to a gene; V was cut back by 5 bases and J by 11 bases. From germline, CDR1 is SGHTA and CDR2 FQGTGA. The CDR3 region is CASSPGTKEQYF. Here the CDR3 DNA reads TGTGCCAGCAGCCCCGGGACTAAAGAGCAGTATTTT.